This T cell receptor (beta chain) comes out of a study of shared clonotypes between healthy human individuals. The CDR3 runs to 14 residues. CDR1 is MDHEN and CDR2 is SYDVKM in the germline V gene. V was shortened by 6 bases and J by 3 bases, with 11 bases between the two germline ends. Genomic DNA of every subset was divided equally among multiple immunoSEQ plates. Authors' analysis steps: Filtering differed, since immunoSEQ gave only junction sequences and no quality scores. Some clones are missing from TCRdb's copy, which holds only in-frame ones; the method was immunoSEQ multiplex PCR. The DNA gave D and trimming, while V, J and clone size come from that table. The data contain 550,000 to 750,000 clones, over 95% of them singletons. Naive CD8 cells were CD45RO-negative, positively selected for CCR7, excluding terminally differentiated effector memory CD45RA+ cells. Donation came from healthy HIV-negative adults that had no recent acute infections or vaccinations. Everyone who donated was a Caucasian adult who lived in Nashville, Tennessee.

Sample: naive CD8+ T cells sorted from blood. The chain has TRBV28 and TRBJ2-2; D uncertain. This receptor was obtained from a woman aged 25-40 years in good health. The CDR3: CASSRRHYTGELFF. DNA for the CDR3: TGTGCCAGCAGCCGAAGACACTACACCGGGGAGCTGTTTTTT.